What follows are 32 T cell receptor beta chains derived from one specimen sequenced in a study of blood T cell repertoires in COVID-19. Only in-frame clones appear in the TCRdb table, and some are missing; sequencing was by immunoSEQ multiplex PCR. Of 120,000 or so clones in the sample, 70% to 80% were seen once. Sequencing was carried out using peripheral blood. These receptor sequences come from a man aged 50-60 years with acute or convalescent COVID-19.

This clone appeared once. The chain joins TRBV6-5 to TRBJ1-4, with 8 bases that match TRBD1. Germline CDR1 is MNHEY and CDR2 is SVGAGI. After removal of 2 bases from V and 7 bases from J, the junction contained 9 bases not matched to a gene. CDR3 length equals 16 residues. CDR3 amino acids: CASSYMVGQGGEKLFF. Here the CDR3 DNA reads TGTGCCAGCAGTTACATGGTCGGACAGGGAGGTGAAAAACTGTTTTTT.

In this sample, this clone turned up a few times. The V call is TRBV27, the J call TRBJ2-5; no reliable D call. CDR3 length: 12 residues. CDR1 and CDR2 from the germline V gene are MNHEY and SMNVEV (reference sequence). Trimming cost V 0 bases and J 4 bases, with 3 bases left between them. The CDR3 here is CASSLSGETQYF. CDR3 in DNA: TGTGCCAGCAGTTTATCCGGAGAGACCCAGTACTTC.

This clone was detected only once. Other DNA variants within this sample encode the same CDR3. This chain links TRBV9 with TRBJ2-3, with 8 nucleotides matching TRBD2. The V gene's germline CDR1 is SGDLS and CDR2 YYNGEE. The CDR3 consists of 14 residues. V was clipped by 0 bases and J by 6 bases; unmatched bases: 3. The DNA of the CDR3 is TGTGCCAGCAGCGTAGGGCTAGCGGGCGATACGCAGTATTTT. This sequence encodes CASSVGLAGDTQYF. Filled out from reference TRBV9 and TRBJ2-3, the complete variable domain reads DSGVTQTPKHLITATGQRVTLRCSPRSGDLSVYWYQQSLDQGLQFLIQYYNGEERAKGNILERFSAQQFPDLHSELNLSSLELGDSALYFCASSVGLAGDTQYFGPGTRLTVL.

The chain joins TRBV2 to TRBJ1-2; no definite D call. V shed 2 bases and J shed 4 bases, with 8 bases lying between them. The CDR3 sequence is 13 residues long. The V gene's germline CDR1 is SNHLY and CDR2 FYNNEI. CDR3 nucleotides: TGTGCCAGCAGTGAAAACCCTATCTATGGCTACACCTTC. The encoded protein is CASSENPIYGYTF.

This chain connects TRBV25-1 to TRBJ1-6, with a possible D match to TRBD1 (6 bases). V gave up 3 bases and J gave up 4 bases, with 7 bases separating them. The germline CDR1 and CDR2 sequences are MGHDK and SYGVNS. This CDR3 has 14 amino acids. The CDR3 DNA reads as TGTGCCAGCAGTGAGACAGGATATAATTCACCCCTCCACTTT. This gives the protein CASSETGYNSPLHF.

The V and J genes are TRBV24-1 and TRBJ2-7; 11 positions agree with TRBD1. V gave up 9 bases and J gave up 1 base; unmatched junction bases: 1. The length of the CDR3 is 13 residues. The germline gives CDR1 KGHDR, CDR2 SFDVKD. The CDR3 protein is CATGTGGSYEQYF. For the CDR3, the DNA is TGTGCCACCGGGACAGGGGGGTCCTACGAGCAGTACTTC.

The chain combines TRBV27 with TRBJ1-5; 10 bases are a match to TRBD1. The CDR3 sequence is 15 residues long. Germline CDR1 and CDR2: MNHEY and SMNVEV (reference sequence). Trimming took 5 bases from V and 5 from J; bases not matched to a gene: 6. The CDR3 protein is CASSAAGQGYQPQHF. The CDR3 DNA reads as TGTGCCAGCAGTGCTGCGGGACAGGGGTATCAGCCCCAGCATTTT.

This clone was detected only once. The J gene is TRBJ2-7, the V gene TRBV13; no definite D call. V was clipped by 0 bases and J by 0 bases, with 6 bases between them. This CDR3 comprises 14 residues. CDR1 and CDR2 from the germline V gene are PRHDT and FYEKMQ (reference sequence). DNA of the CDR3: TGTGCCAGCAGCTTAGGTTCGGTCTCCTACGAGCAGTACTTC. Its translation is CASSLGSVSYEQYF.

The J gene is TRBJ1-5, the V gene TRBV13; D may be TRBD1 (5 bases). Germline CDR1 reads PRHDT; CDR2 reads FYEKMQ (reference sequence). V gave up 4 bases and J gave up 7 bases, with 8 bases separating them. This CDR3 has 12 amino acids. The CDR3 DNA is TGTGCCAGCAGCTCCGGGGGACAGCCCCAGCATTTT. Encoded protein: CASSSGGQPQHF.

The V and J genes are TRBV27 and TRBJ1-1; TRBD1 matches 7 bases. Germline CDR1 MNHEY, CDR2 SMNVEV (reference sequence). This CDR3 has 14 amino acids. V gave up 3 bases and J gave up 3 bases; unmatched junction bases: 4. The CDR3 DNA reads TGTGCCAGCAGTTTGGAGGGGGCCGACACTGAAGCTTTCTTT. Protein: CASSLEGADTEAFF.

The table lists this clone with a count of one. J is TRBJ1-2 and V is TRBV4-1; 8 nucleotides match TRBD1. This CDR3 has 15 residues. In germline, CDR1 is MGHRA, CDR2 YSYEKL. J was trimmed by 8 bases and V by 3 bases; bases with no gene match: 11. The CDR3 bases are TGCGCCAGCAGCCACTCTTCGACAGGGGCAGAGGGCTACACCTTC. It is translated as CASSHSSTGAEGYTF.

This chain uses TRBV29-1 with TRBJ2-1; D might be TRBD1 (6 bases). CDR1 and CDR2 (germline): SQVTM, ANQGSEA. The CDR3 spans 13 residues. The V end was cut by 8 bases, the J end by 2 bases, with 13 bases between. CDR3 protein: CSTTGSPYNEQFF. The CDR3 DNA is TGCAGCACAACAGGGAGCCCCTACAATGAGCAGTTCTTC.

In its sample, this clone was seen a few times. The genes are TRBV19 and TRBJ2-7; D is perhaps TRBD1 (6 bases). CDR1 LNHDA and CDR2 SQIVND come from the germline V gene (reference sequence). V was pared by 3 bases and J by 0 bases, with 9 bases between. The CDR3 is made up of 14 amino acids. This CDR3 is CASSMTGVSYEQYF. The CDR3 nucleotides are TGTGCCAGTAGTATGACAGGCGTCTCCTACGAGCAGTACTTC.

The sample holds a few counts of this clone. Different DNA sequences within this sample yield the same CDR3. The rearrangement joins TRBV3-1 (or the pseudogene TRBV3-2) to TRBJ2-7, with D unclear. The V gene's germline CDR1 is LGHDT and CDR2 YNNKEL (reference sequence). V was cut by 0 bases and J by 7 bases, with 7 bases left in between. The CDR3 has 12 residues. CDR3 DNA sequence: TGTGCCAGCAGCCAAGATGAGCAAGAGCAGTACTTC. Protein product: CASSQDEQEQYF.

The rearrangement links TRBV3-1 (or the pseudogene TRBV3-2) to TRBJ1-1; tentatively, D is TRBD1 (6 bases). V lost 0 bases and J lost 3, with 20 bases in between. Germline V gene data show CDR1 as LGHDT and CDR2 as YNNKEL (reference sequence). The length of the CDR3 is 18 residues. The CDR3 region has the DNA TGTGCCAGCAGCCAAGAGGAGCAGGGGTCCCTGATGGACACTGAAGCTTTCTTT. The encoded protein is CASSQEEQGSLMDTEAFF.

The V gene is TRBV18, the J gene TRBJ2-7; 8 bases are shared with TRBD2. Germline values: CDR1 KGHSH, CDR2 LQKENI. The V gene end was trimmed by 3 bases and the J gene end by 3 bases; junction bases not matched to a gene: 7. The CDR3 loop spans 15 amino acids. In nucleotides, the CDR3 is TGTGCCAGCTCACCCCGGGAGGGCCTAATCTACGAGCAGTACTTC. Translating it yields CASSPREGLIYEQYF. Complete variable domain (other parts from reference TRBV18 and TRBJ2-7): NAGVMQNPRHLVRRRGQEARLRCSPMKGHSHVYWYRQLPEEGLKFMVYLQKENIIDESGMPKERFSAEFPKEGPSILRIQQVVRGDSAAYFCASSPREGLIYEQYFGPGTRLTVT.

The CDR3 DNA reads as TGTGCCAGCAGCCAAGTAGCCGGGGAGCTGTTTTTT. Amino acid sequence: CASSQVAGELFF. This chain joins TRBV14 and TRBJ2-2, with D unclear. This CDR3 spans 12 amino acids. Per the germline V gene, CDR1 is SGHDN and CDR2 is FVKESK. The V end was cut by 1 base, the J end by 6 bases, with 3 bases between. Filled out from reference TRBV14 and TRBJ2-2, the complete variable domain reads EAGVTQFPSHSVIEKGQTVTLRCDPISGHDNLYWYRRVMGKEIKFLLHFVKESKQDESGMPNNRFLAERTGGTYSTLKVQPAELEDSGVYFCASSQVAGELFFGEGSRLTVL.

This chain links TRBV18 with TRBJ2-1; tentatively, D is TRBD2 (6 bases). The CDR3 runs to 15 residues. CDR1 and CDR2 from the germline V gene are KGHSH and LQKENI. V shed 6 bases and J shed 4 bases, with 16 bases lying between them. CDR3 amino acids: CASSPSEGLYNEQFF. The CDR3 nucleotides read TGTGCCAGCTCCCCGAGCGAGGGACTGTACAATGAGCAGTTCTTC.

The gene calls are TRBV5-4 and TRBJ1-2; a weak D match, TRBD1 (5 bases). The CDR3 contains 15 residues. The germline gives CDR1 SGHNT, CDR2 YYREEE (reference sequence). V was trimmed by 5 bases and J by 0 bases, leaving 14 bases between them. This CDR3 is CASRWGGSANYGYTF. Written as DNA, the CDR3 is TGTGCCAGCAGATGGGGGGGGTCGGCTAACTATGGCTACACCTTC. Supplemented by reference TRBV5-4 and TRBJ1-2, the full variable domain reads ETGVTQSPTHLIKTRGQQVTLRCSSQSGHNTVSWYQQALGQGPQFIFQYYREEENGRGNFPPRFSGLQFPNYSSELNVNALELDDSALYLCASRWGGSANYGYTFGSGTRLTVV.

The chain combines TRBV5-4 with TRBJ2-3; D not resolved. With 0 bases removed from V and 0 bases from J, the gap between germline ends came to 5 bases. Per the germline V gene, CDR1 is SGHNT and CDR2 is YYREEE (reference sequence). The CDR3 is 14 residues long. As DNA, the CDR3 is TGTGCCAGCAGCTTGGGTTCTAGCACAGATACGCAGTATTTT. Its protein is CASSLGSSTDTQYF.

The V call is TRBV4-1, the J call TRBJ2-7; 10 nucleotides align to TRBD2. With 4 bases clipped from V and 0 bases from J, the junction kept 3 bases outside the gene matches. Germline CDR1 MGHRA, CDR2 YSYEKL. The CDR3 is 15 residues long. The CDR3 is CASSPTSGFSYEQYF. Here the CDR3 DNA reads TGCGCCAGCAGCCCGACTAGCGGGTTCTCCTACGAGCAGTACTTC.

The V call is TRBV9, the J call TRBJ2-2; perhaps TRBD1 as D (5 bases). The length of the CDR3 is 15 residues. CDR1 and CDR2 from the germline V gene are SGDLS and YYNGEE. The V gene lost 4 bases and the J gene lost 4 bases, with 14 bases spanning the gap. Written as DNA, the CDR3 is TGTGCCAGCAGCCCTCGGCAGGGTCGCACCGGGGAGCTGTTTTTT. Protein sequence: CASSPRQGRTGELFF.

The V gene is TRBV9, the J gene TRBJ2-5, with a weak D call TRBD1 (5 bases). The germline V and J ends were trimmed by 4 bases and 4 bases, with 14 bases remaining between them. Germline V gene lookup returns CDR1 SGDLS and CDR2 YYNGEE. The CDR3 is made up of 14 amino acids. CDR3 residues: CASSPRAGRETQYF. The CDR3 nucleotides are TGTGCCAGCAGCCCTCGGGCAGGGCGAGAGACCCAGTACTTC.

In DNA, the CDR3 is TGCGCCAGCAGCCAAGGGGGCGTGGGCAATCAGCCCCAGCATTTT. Translated: CASSQGGVGNQPQHF. The genes are TRBV5-1 and TRBJ1-5; TRBD1 matches 7 bases. The CDR3 has 15 residues. The V gene end was trimmed by 4 bases and the J gene end by 2 bases; junction bases not matched to a gene: 6. Germline loops: CDR1 SGHRS, CDR2 YFSETQ.

This clone showed up just a few times. J is TRBJ1-2 and V is TRBV3-1 (or the pseudogene TRBV3-2), with 10 bases fitting TRBD1. Per germline, CDR1 LGHDT and CDR2 YNNKEL (reference sequence). The J segment lost 14 bases and the V segment lost 6 bases, leaving 12 bases of the junction unmatched. The CDR3 runs 13 residues. The CDR3 DNA reads as TGTGCCAGCAGTCGGGACAGGGGCCCTCGAATGACCTTC. Translating it yields CASSRDRGPRMTF.

V and J are TRBV2 and TRBJ1-2; 7 bases align to TRBD1. Germline CDR1 SNHLY, CDR2 FYNNEI. V shed 6 bases, J shed 5 bases, and the junction held 15 bases outside the gene matches. CDR3 length: 16 residues. In DNA form, the CDR3 reads TGTGCCAGCAGCGCCCTTTATACGGACAGGCGATATGGCTACACCTTC. It specifies CASSALYTDRRYGYTF.

V gene TRBV5-4 combines with J gene TRBJ2-7; a possible D gene is TRBD1 (6 bases). Trimming took off 4 bases at V and 2 bases at J, with 13 bases between the two ends. Germline CDR1 and CDR2: SGHNT and YYREEE (reference sequence). The CDR3 runs 14 residues. In nucleotides, the CDR3 is TGTGCCAGCAGCGAAATGCAGGGGACCTACGAGCAGTACTTC. The encoded protein is CASSEMQGTYEQYF.

The CDR3: CASRNRGAETQYF. The CDR3 DNA sequence: TGTGCCAGCAGAAACAGGGGGGCCGAGACCCAGTACTTC. The chain links TRBV3-1 (or the pseudogene TRBV3-2) to TRBJ2-5, with 8 bases identical to TRBD1. V dropped 6 bases and J dropped 5; count of bases not matched to a gene: 5. This CDR3 is built from 13 residues. The germline CDR1 and CDR2 sequences are LGHDT and YNNKEL (reference sequence).

The V and J genes are TRBV2 and TRBJ2-1, with 7 bases fitting TRBD2. CDR1 and CDR2 (germline): SNHLY, FYNNEI. V lost 6 bases, J lost 7 bases, and 9 bases stayed unmatched. CDR3 length equals 14 residues. CDR3 in DNA: TGTGCCAGCAGGGGGGGGGATCAAGGGAATGAGCAGTTCTTC. Its translation is CASRGGDQGNEQFF.

J is TRBJ1-6 and V is TRBV10-2; possible D gene TRBD1, 6 bases. V was pared by 7 bases and J by 7 bases, with 11 bases between. The germline V gene encodes CDR1 WSHSY and CDR2 SAAADI. The CDR3 length is 13 residues. CDR3 loop: CASTVRGNSPLHF. CDR3 coding DNA: TGCGCCAGCACTGTCAGGGGAAATTCACCCCTCCACTTT.

Notes on this clone: A much larger clone lies a single base off, so this may be a read error. Other nucleotide sequences in the sample specify the same CDR3. V usage is TRBV5-5 and J usage is TRBJ2-7; D perhaps matches TRBD1 (6 bases). Germline V CDR1 and CDR2: SGHKS, YYEKEE (reference sequence). This CDR3 contains 14 residues. V lost 0 bases, J lost 3 bases, and 10 bases lay in between. This CDR3 is CASSLGQANYEQYF. CDR3 DNA: TGTGCCAGCAGCTTGGGACAGGCCAACTACGAGCAGTACTTC.

This chain connects TRBV19 to TRBJ2-4; 7 bases align to TRBD1. The V gene's germline CDR1 is LNHDA and CDR2 SQIVND (reference sequence). Trimming removed 8 bases from V and 9 bases from J; junction bases left unmatched: 10. This CDR3 region has 13 residues. CDR3 DNA: TGTGCCAGTCGGCGACAGGGAATTAGCATTCAGTACTTC. This gives the protein CASRRQGISIQYF. The entire variable domain, with the rest obtained from reference TRBV19 and TRBJ2-4, is as follows: DGGITQSPKYLFRKEGQNVTLSCEQNLNHDAMYWYRQDPGQGLRLIYYSQIVNDFQKGDIAEGYSVSREKKESFPLTVTSAQKNPTAFYLCASRRQGISIQYFGAGTRLSVL.